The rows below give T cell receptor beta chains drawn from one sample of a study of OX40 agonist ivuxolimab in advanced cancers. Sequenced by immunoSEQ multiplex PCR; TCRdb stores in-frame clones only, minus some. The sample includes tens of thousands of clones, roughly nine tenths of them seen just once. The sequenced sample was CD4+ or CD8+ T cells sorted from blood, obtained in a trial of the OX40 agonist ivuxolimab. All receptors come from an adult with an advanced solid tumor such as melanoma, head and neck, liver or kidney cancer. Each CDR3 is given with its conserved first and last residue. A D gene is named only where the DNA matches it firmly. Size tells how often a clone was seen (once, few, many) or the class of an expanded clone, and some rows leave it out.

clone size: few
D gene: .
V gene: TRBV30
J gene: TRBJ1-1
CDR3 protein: CAWSRAGRDTEAFF
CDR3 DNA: TGTGCCTGGAGTAGGGCAGGGCGGGACACTGAAGCTTTCTTT

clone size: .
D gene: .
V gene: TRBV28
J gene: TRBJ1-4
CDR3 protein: CASSFGGREKLFF
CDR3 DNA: TGTGCCAGCAGTTTCGGGGGCCGCGAAAAACTGTTTTTT

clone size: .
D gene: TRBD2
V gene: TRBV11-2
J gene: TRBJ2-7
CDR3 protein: CASSFGSGGEQYF
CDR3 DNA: TGTGCCAGCAGCTTCGGTAGCGGGGGCGAGCAGTACTTC

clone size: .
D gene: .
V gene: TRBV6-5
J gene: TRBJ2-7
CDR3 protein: CASMRRSTYEQYF
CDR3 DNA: TGTGCCAGCATGAGGAGGTCTACTTACGAGCAGTACTTC

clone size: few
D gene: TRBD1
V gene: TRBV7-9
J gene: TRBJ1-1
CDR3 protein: CASSFVRDRGPTEAFF
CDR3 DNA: TGTGCCAGCAGCTTCGTAAGGGACAGGGGGCCGACTGAAGCTTTCTTT

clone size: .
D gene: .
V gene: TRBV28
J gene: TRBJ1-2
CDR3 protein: CASSSLQGTYGYTF
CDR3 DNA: TGTGCCAGCAGTTCTCTCCAGGGGACCTATGGCTACACCTTC

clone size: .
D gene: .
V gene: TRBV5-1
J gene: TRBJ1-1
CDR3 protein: CASSLDSRNTEAFF
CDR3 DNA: TGCGCCAGCAGCCTAGACTCACGGAACACTGAAGCTTTCTTT

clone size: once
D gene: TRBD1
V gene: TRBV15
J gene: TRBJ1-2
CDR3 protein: CATSGGGTDYGYTF
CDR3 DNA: TGTGCCACCAGCGGAGGGGGGACAGACTATGGCTACACCTTC

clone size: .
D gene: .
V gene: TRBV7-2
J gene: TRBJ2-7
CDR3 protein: CATGASEGYEQYF
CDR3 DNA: TGTGCCACCGGGGCGTCGGAAGGCTACGAGCAGTACTTC

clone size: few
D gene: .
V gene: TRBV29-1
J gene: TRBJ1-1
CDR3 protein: CSVEDNENTEAFF
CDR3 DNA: TGCAGCGTTGAAGATAACGAGAACACTGAAGCTTTCTTT

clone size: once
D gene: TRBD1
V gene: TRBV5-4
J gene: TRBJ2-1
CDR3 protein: CASTSGGQRYNEQFF
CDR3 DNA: TGTGCCAGCACGTCAGGGGGACAGAGATACAATGAGCAGTTCTTC

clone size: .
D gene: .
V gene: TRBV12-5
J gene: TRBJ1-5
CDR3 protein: CASSVGNQPQHF
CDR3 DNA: TGTGCTAGTAGTGTTGGCAATCAGCCCCAGCATTTT

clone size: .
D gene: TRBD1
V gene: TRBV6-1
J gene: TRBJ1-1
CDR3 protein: CASSEFGQGGLVTPEAFF
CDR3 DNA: TGTGCCAGCAGTGAATTTGGACAGGGGGGTTTGGTTACCCCTGAAGCTTTCTTT

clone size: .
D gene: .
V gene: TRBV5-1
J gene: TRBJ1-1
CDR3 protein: CASSPLLGAEAFF
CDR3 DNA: TGCGCCAGCAGCCCCCTTTTGGGGGCCGAAGCTTTCTTT

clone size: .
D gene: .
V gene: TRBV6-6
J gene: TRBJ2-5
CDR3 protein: CASSYNDGSWETQYF
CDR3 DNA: TGTGCCAGCAGTTACAACGACGGCTCGTGGGAGACCCAGTACTTC

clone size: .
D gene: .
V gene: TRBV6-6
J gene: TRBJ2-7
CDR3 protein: CASSYSDRYEQYF
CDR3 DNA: TGTGCCAGCAGTTACTCCGATCGTTACGAGCAGTACTTC

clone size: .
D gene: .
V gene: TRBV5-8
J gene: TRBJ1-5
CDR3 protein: CASSLEGGLGQPQHF
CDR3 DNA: TGTGCCAGCAGCTTGGAGGGAGGGTTGGGTCAGCCCCAGCATTTT

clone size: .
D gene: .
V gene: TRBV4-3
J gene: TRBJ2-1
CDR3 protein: CASSQLQRDEQFF
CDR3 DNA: TGCGCCAGCAGCCAGCTACAGAGGGATGAGCAGTTCTTC

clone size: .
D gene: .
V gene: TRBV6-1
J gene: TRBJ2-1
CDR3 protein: CASSRAPSSYNEQFF
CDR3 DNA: TGTGCCAGCAGCCGGGCCCCGAGCTCCTACAATGAGCAGTTCTTC

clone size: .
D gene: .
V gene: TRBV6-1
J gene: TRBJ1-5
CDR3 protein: CASSERGGGRRSNQPQHF
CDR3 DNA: TGTGCCAGCAGTGAACGGGGCGGGGGCAGGAGGAGCAATCAGCCCCAGCATTTT

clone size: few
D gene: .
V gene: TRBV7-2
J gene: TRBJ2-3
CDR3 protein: CASSLSTDTQYF
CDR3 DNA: TGTGCCAGCAGCTTGAGCACAGATACGCAGTATTTT

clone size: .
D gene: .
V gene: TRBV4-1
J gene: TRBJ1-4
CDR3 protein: CASSDTGIDGKLFF
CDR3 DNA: TGCGCCAGCAGCGACACAGGGATCGATGGAAAACTGTTTTTT

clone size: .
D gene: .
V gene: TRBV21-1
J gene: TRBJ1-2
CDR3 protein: CASIQDMYGYTF
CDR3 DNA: TGTGCCAGCATCCAGGACATGTATGGCTACACCTTC

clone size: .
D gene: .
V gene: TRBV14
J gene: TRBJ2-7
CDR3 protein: CASSPLLDTTYEQYF
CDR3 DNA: TGTGCCAGCAGCCCCTTACTAGACACAACCTACGAGCAGTACTTC

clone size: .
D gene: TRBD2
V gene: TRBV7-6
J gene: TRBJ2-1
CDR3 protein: CASSPGTSSREQFF
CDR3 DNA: TGTGCCAGCAGTCCCGGGACTAGTTCAAGGGAGCAGTTCTTC

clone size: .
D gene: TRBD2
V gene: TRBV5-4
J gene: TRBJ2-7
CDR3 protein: CASNRGSGGLTIYEQYF
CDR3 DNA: TGTGCCAGCAATCGCGGTAGCGGGGGCCTCACTATCTACGAGCAGTACTTC